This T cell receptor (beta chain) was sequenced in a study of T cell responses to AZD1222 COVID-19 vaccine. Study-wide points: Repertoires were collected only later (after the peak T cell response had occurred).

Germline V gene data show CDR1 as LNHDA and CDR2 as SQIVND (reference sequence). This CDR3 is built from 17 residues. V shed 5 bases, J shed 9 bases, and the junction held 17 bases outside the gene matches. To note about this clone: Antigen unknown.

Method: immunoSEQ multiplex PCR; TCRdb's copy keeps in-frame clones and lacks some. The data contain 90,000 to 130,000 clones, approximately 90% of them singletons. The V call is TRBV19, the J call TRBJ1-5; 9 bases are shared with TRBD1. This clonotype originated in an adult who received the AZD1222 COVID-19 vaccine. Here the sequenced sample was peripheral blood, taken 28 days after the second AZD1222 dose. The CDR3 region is CASSSSTGGSLMSPQHF. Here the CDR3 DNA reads TGTGCCAGTAGTTCATCGACAGGGGGATCACTAATGTCGCCCCAGCATTTT.